Listed below are T cell receptor beta chains from one sample, sequenced in a study of beta chain features in type 1 diabetes. Assay: immunoSEQ multiplex PCR; the TCRdb copy retains only in-frame clones and omits some. The sample holds about 38,000 clones, approximately 60% seen once. The sample taken for sequencing was Tregs from blood. These receptors came from a woman aged 25 to 39 in good health. Each CDR3 is given with its conserved first and last residue. D genes are given only for firm matches. Rows may omit the clone size; those that give it use once, few, many or a size class.

d_call: TRBD2
clone_size: -
v_call: TRBV30
j_call: TRBJ2-3
cdr3_nt: TGTGCCTGGAGTGGCCTAGCGGGGGTTACAGATACGCAGTATTTT
cdr3_aa: CAWSGLAGVTDTQYF

d_call: -
clone_size: -
v_call: TRBV30
j_call: TRBJ2-1
cdr3_nt: TGTGCCTGGAGTCGGTGGAATGAGCAGTTCTTC
cdr3_aa: CAWSRWNEQFF

d_call: -
clone_size: few
v_call: TRBV5-6
j_call: TRBJ2-7
cdr3_nt: TGTGCCAGCAGCTTCGGGCCAAGGGACATGGGGGAGCAGTACTTC
cdr3_aa: CASSFGPRDMGEQYF

d_call: -
clone_size: -
v_call: TRBV27
j_call: TRBJ1-5
cdr3_nt: TGTGCCAGCAGTTTACAGGGTCGTAGCAATCAGCCCCAGCATTTT
cdr3_aa: CASSLQGRSNQPQHF

d_call: TRBD2
clone_size: -
v_call: TRBV11-2
j_call: TRBJ2-3
cdr3_nt: TGTGCCAGCAGCTTCGCTAGCGGGAGGGCAGATACGCAGTATTTT
cdr3_aa: CASSFASGRADTQYF

d_call: -
clone_size: few
v_call: TRBV21-1
j_call: TRBJ2-1
cdr3_nt: TGTGCCAGCAGCAAAGGACAGATCCCCTACAATGAGCAGTTCTTC
cdr3_aa: CASSKGQIPYNEQFF

d_call: -
clone_size: -
v_call: TRBV6-1
j_call: TRBJ1-1
cdr3_nt: TGTGCCAGCAGGGTGGACAGGAACACTGAAGCTTTCTTT
cdr3_aa: CASRVDRNTEAFF

d_call: TRBD2
clone_size: -
v_call: TRBV4-2
j_call: TRBJ2-7
cdr3_nt: TGTGCCAGCAGCCGAGAACTAGCGGGATCCTACGAGCAGTACTTC
cdr3_aa: CASSRELAGSYEQYF

d_call: -
clone_size: -
v_call: TRBV19
j_call: TRBJ2-1
cdr3_nt: TGTGCCAGTAGTATAGTGGTAGCGGACAATGAGCAGTTCTTC
cdr3_aa: CASSIVVADNEQFF

d_call: -
clone_size: -
v_call: TRBV15
j_call: TRBJ2-7
cdr3_nt: TGTGCCACCAGCAGAGGGTGGCAGGGAGGCTCCTACGAGCAGTACTTC
cdr3_aa: CATSRGWQGGSYEQYF

d_call: -
clone_size: -
v_call: TRBV19
j_call: TRBJ1-1
cdr3_nt: TGTGCCAGTAGTATACGGGCGGGGAACACTGAAGCTTTCTTT
cdr3_aa: CASSIRAGNTEAFF